This entry concerns a single T cell receptor beta chain. Original data processing: Researchers report that nucleated cell counts were estimated from reference gene primer amplification. Profiled with immunoSEQ multiplex PCR; TCRdb holds only in-frame clones, not every one. V and J calls and clone size come straight from that table; D and trimming were deduced from the DNA. This sample carries approximately 230,000 clones, roughly 87% of them seen once, and the ten largest clones take 3%. CDR1 SEHNR and CDR2 FQNEAQ come from the germline V gene (reference sequence). This CDR3 contains 12 residues. V lost 5 bases and J 7 bases, leaving 9 bases between the germline ends. The entry originates in a study of blood T cell repertoires in COVID-19. Overall study context: Some COVID-19 samples were acute and others convalescent; all came from the United States, Italy and Spain. PBMCs, B-cell-depleted T cells, or T cells provided the cDNA or gDNA that made up the material.

J is TRBJ2-1 and V is TRBV7-9; D call uncertain. Sequenced material: peripheral blood. This sequence originates from a man between 18 and 29 years old with active or convalescent COVID-19. This CDR3 reads CASSVQLNEQFF. The DNA of the CDR3 is TGTGCCAGCAGCGTACAGCTTAATGAGCAGTTCTTC.